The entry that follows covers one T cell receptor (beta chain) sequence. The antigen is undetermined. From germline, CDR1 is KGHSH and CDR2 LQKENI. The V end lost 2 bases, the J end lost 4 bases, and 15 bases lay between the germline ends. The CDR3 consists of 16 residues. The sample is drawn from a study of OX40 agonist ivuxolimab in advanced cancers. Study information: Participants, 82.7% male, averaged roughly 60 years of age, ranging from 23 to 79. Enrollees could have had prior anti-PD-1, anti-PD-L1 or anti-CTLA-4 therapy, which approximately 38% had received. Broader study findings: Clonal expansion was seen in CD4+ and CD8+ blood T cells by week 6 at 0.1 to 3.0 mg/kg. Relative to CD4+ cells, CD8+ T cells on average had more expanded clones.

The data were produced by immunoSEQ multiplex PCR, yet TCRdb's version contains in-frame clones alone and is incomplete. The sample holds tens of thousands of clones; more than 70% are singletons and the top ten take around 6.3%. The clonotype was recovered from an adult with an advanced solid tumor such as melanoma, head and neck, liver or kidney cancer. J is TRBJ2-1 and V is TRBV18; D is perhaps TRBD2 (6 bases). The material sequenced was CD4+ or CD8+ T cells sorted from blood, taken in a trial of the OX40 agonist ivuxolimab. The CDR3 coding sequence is TGTGCCAGCTCACCAACATTACATGGGGGGTACAATGAGCAGTTCTTC. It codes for CASSPTLHGGYNEQFF.